These T cell receptor beta chains were read from a single sample in a study of T cell repertoires in cytomegalovirus infection. TCRdb re-called the reads through MiXCR, storing one row per CDR3 protein. The sample yields 700,000 to 950,000 distinct CDR3 sequences, 32% seen once. Which antigens these TCRs recognize remains unknown. Sequenced material: cultured CD8+ T cells from PBMCs, taken from culture after CMV antigen stimulation. These receptors were taken from a human donor in good health (CMV status not recorded). Some clones in this sample may be carry-over from other donors' samples. CDR3s include the opening cysteine and the closing phenylalanine or tryptophan. The D gene is left open where the match is weak. Size is omitted from some rows. Given values are once, few, many or a class for expanded clones.

V gene: TRBV5-1; clone size: NA; J gene: TRBJ1-1; D gene: NA; CDR3 protein: CASSLSFGANTEAFF; CDR3 DNA: TGCGCCAGCAGCCTCTCCTTTGGGGCGAACACTGAAGCTTTCTTT
V gene: TRBV20-1; clone size: few; J gene: TRBJ2-3; D gene: NA; CDR3 protein: CSARDLLGTDTQYF; CDR3 DNA: TGCAGTGCTAGAGACCTTCTCGGTACAGATACGCAGTATTTT
V gene: TRBV2; clone size: NA; J gene: TRBJ1-1; D gene: TRBD1; CDR3 protein: CASSPAGGKDTEAFF; CDR3 DNA: TGTGCCAGCAGTCCAGCAGGGGGCAAGGACACTGAAGCTTTCTTT
V gene: TRBV19; clone size: NA; J gene: TRBJ1-2; D gene: NA; CDR3 protein: CASLGANYGYTF; CDR3 DNA: TGTGCCAGCCTGGGAGCTAACTATGGCTACACCTTC
V gene: TRBV7-6; clone size: many; J gene: TRBJ2-7; D gene: TRBD1; CDR3 protein: CASSLGGQLYEQYF; CDR3 DNA: TGTGCCAGCAGCTTAGGGGGACAGCTCTACGAGCAGTACTTC
V gene: TRBV12-3/TRBV12-4; clone size: NA; J gene: TRBJ2-1; D gene: TRBD2; CDR3 protein: CASSFSTSGVSSYNEQFF; CDR3 DNA: TGTGCCAGCAGTTTTTCGACTAGCGGGGTTAGCTCCTACAATGAGCAGTTCTTC
V gene: TRBV15; clone size: NA; J gene: TRBJ2-1; D gene: TRBD2; CDR3 protein: CATSREAARDYKFSYNEQFF; CDR3 DNA: TGTGCCACCAGCAGAGAGGCAGCTCGGGACTACAAATTCTCCTACAATGAGCAGTTCTTC
V gene: TRBV27; clone size: many; J gene: TRBJ2-3; D gene: TRBD1; CDR3 protein: CASSLNTGGTDTQYF; CDR3 DNA: TGTGCCAGCAGTTTAAATACAGGGGGCACAGATACGCAGTATTTT
V gene: TRBV29-1; clone size: once; J gene: TRBJ2-1; D gene: NA; CDR3 protein: CSVEAGADEQFF; CDR3 DNA: TGCAGCGTTGAGGCAGGGGCGGATGAGCAGTTCTTC
V gene: TRBV7-9; clone size: NA; J gene: TRBJ1-2; D gene: TRBD1; CDR3 protein: CASSHTGVGYTF; CDR3 DNA: TGTGCCAGCAGCCATACAGGGGTTGGCTACACCTTC
V gene: TRBV19; clone size: NA; J gene: TRBJ1-2; D gene: TRBD1; CDR3 protein: CATDRGGDGYTF; CDR3 DNA: TGTGCCACGGACAGGGGGGGGGATGGCTACACCTTC
V gene: TRBV14; clone size: few; J gene: TRBJ2-4; D gene: TRBD1; CDR3 protein: CASSQGPSTGISLAKNIQYF; CDR3 DNA: TGTGCCAGCAGCCAAGGCCCTTCGACAGGGATTAGTCTTGCCAAAAACATTCAGTACTTC
V gene: TRBV24-1; clone size: NA; J gene: TRBJ2-5; D gene: NA; CDR3 protein: CATSDSQGREGQETQYF; CDR3 DNA: TGTGCCACCAGTGATTCCCAGGGGAGGGAGGGGCAAGAGACCCAGTACTTC
V gene: TRBV27; clone size: few; J gene: TRBJ2-3; D gene: NA; CDR3 protein: CASTVADTQYF; CDR3 DNA: TGTGCCAGTACCGTCGCAGATACGCAGTATTTT
V gene: TRBV4-1; clone size: few; J gene: TRBJ2-1; D gene: NA; CDR3 protein: CASSQATGTPPNEQFF; CDR3 DNA: TGCGCCAGCAGCCAAGCCACCGGGACTCCCCCCAATGAGCAGTTCTTC
V gene: TRBV12-3/TRBV12-4; clone size: NA; J gene: TRBJ1-4; D gene: NA; CDR3 protein: CASSLIATNEKLFF; CDR3 DNA: TGTGCCAGCAGTTTAATCGCAACTAATGAAAAACTGTTTTTT
V gene: TRBV29-1; clone size: few; J gene: TRBJ2-5; D gene: NA; CDR3 protein: CSAEGGAPETQYF; CDR3 DNA: TGCAGCGCTGAGGGGGGGGCCCCAGAGACCCAGTACTTC
V gene: TRBV4-1; clone size: few; J gene: TRBJ1-1; D gene: TRBD1; CDR3 protein: CASSQVEGAATEAFF; CDR3 DNA: TGCGCCAGCAGCCAAGTGGAGGGGGCCGCCACTGAAGCTTTCTTT
V gene: TRBV7-9; clone size: few; J gene: TRBJ2-7; D gene: TRBD2; CDR3 protein: CASTGRYEQYF; CDR3 DNA: TGTGCCAGCACCGGGAGGTACGAGCAGTACTTC
V gene: TRBV7-9; clone size: few; J gene: TRBJ2-7; D gene: TRBD1; CDR3 protein: CASTLLQGEAYEQYF; CDR3 DNA: TGTGCCAGCACGCTTTTACAGGGGGAGGCCTACGAGCAGTACTTC
V gene: TRBV10-2; clone size: NA; J gene: TRBJ2-2; D gene: TRBD2; CDR3 protein: CASSESLAGGLFSTGELFF; CDR3 DNA: TGCGCCAGCAGTGAATCGCTAGCGGGGGGGCTATTCAGCACCGGGGAGCTGTTTTTT
V gene: TRBV2; clone size: once; J gene: TRBJ1-2; D gene: NA; CDR3 protein: CASSEAPTSYGYTF; CDR3 DNA: TGTGCCAGCAGTGAAGCACCGACATCCTATGGCTACACCTTC
V gene: TRBV7-9; clone size: NA; J gene: TRBJ2-1; D gene: NA; CDR3 protein: CASSTGTDGYNEQFF; CDR3 DNA: TGTGCCAGCAGTACAGGGACTGACGGGTACAATGAGCAGTTCTTC
V gene: TRBV11-2; clone size: many; J gene: TRBJ2-1; D gene: TRBD1; CDR3 protein: CASSYNPGQAYNEQFF; CDR3 DNA: TGTGCCAGCAGCTATAACCCGGGACAGGCCTACAATGAGCAGTTCTTC
V gene: TRBV7-6; clone size: few; J gene: TRBJ2-1; D gene: TRBD2; CDR3 protein: CASSLVRGGDRYNEQFF; CDR3 DNA: TGTGCCAGCAGCTTAGTGCGCGGGGGGGATCGCTACAATGAGCAGTTCTTC